This note documents a single T cell receptor (beta chain) sequence. Its antigen is not known. Germline loops: CDR1 GTSNPN, CDR2 SVGIG (reference sequence). Trimming left V 0 bases short and J 4 bases short, with 1 base between. The CDR3 has 11 amino acids. The data belong to a study of T cell responses to AZD1222 COVID-19 vaccine. Study-level background: Samples with a second dose at about 4 or about 12 weeks were pooled together.

Study-level points and caveats: Repertoires were obtained only post-peak T cell response. Clonal diversity was possibly underestimated; the donors were predominantly white British and more often female. Vaccine-associated CD4 TCRs ranged over spike, dominating at 160-218 and 743-854.

Measured with immunoSEQ multiplex PCR; TCRdb has only the in-frame clones, and not every one. This sample has 100,000 to 150,000 clones, with just over 85% found just once. The sample was peripheral blood, taken on day 0 of AZD1222 vaccination. The chain carries TRBV30 and TRBJ1-3; D gene unclear. This TCR was sampled from an adult in good health. The CDR3 DNA reads TGTGCCTGGAGTGTGGGAAACACCATATATTTT. This gives the protein CAWSVGNTIYF. Drawing the rest from reference TRBV30 and TRBJ1-3, the complete variable domain is SQTIHQWPATLVQPVGSPLSLECTVEGTSNPNLYWYRQAAGRGLQLLFYSVGIGQISSEVPQNLSASRPQDRQFILSSKKLLLSDSGFYLCAWSVGNTIYFGEGSWLTVV.